Here is one T cell receptor (beta chain) with its context. The source of the sample is a study of blood T cell repertoires in COVID-19. Overall study context: In each case, the material was cDNA or gDNA derived from T cells, B-cell-depleted T cells, or PBMCs.

Per the original methods: From reference gene primer amplification, estimates of nucleated cell counts were derived. Sequencing was performed with immunoSEQ multiplex PCR; in TCRdb, only in-frame clones are kept and a portion is missing. V and J calls and clone size are as listed in that table; D and trimming were resolved from the DNA. The sample includes more than 200,000 clones, approximately 80% of them seen just once. The ends were cut back, 4 bases at V and 2 bases at J, with 12 bases in the middle. The CDR3 is 14 amino acids. CDR1 is MDHEN and CDR2 is SYDVKM in the germline V gene. In assigning cohorts, the study relied on participant-reported clinical history.

Sequencing used PBMCs or T cells enriched from blood (not recorded which). V gene TRBV28 combines with J gene TRBJ2-7; the D is unclear. The source is a woman between 40 and 55 years old with acute COVID-19. This CDR3 reads CASSSLTPTYEQYF. The CDR3 nucleotides are TGTGCCAGCAGTTCGTTGACACCAACCTACGAGCAGTACTTC.